This T cell receptor (beta chain) originates from a study of blood T cell repertoires in COVID-19. Assay used: immunoSEQ multiplex PCR; TCRdb lists only in-frame clones, some missing. The data show some 150,000 clones, roughly 82% seen once. The CDR3 has 14 amino acids. CDR1 and CDR2 (germline): MNHNY, SVGAGI (reference sequence). V was clipped by 6 bases and J by 3 bases; unmatched bases: 6. The sequenced sample consisted of peripheral blood. The chain recombines TRBV6-6 with TRBJ1-1; 8 bases agree with TRBD1. The origin of this receptor is a human donor in a cohort sampled during active COVID-19. CDR3 nucleotides: TGTGCCAGCAGCCCGACAGGGGACCACACTGAAGCTTTCTTT. This sequence encodes CASSPTGDHTEAFF.